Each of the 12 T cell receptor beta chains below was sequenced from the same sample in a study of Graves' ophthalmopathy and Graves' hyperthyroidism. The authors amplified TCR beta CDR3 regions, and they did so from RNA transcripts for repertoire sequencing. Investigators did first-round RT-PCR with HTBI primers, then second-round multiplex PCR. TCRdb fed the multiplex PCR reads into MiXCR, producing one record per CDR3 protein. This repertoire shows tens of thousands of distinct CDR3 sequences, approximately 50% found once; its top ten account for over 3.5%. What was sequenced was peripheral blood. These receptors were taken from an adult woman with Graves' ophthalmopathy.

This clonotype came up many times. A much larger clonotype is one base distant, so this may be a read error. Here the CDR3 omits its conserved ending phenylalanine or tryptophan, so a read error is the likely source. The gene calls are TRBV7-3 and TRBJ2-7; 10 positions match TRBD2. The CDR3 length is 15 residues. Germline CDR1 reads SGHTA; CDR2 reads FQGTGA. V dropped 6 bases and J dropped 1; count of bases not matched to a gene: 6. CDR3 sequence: CASSRTSGKSYEQYL. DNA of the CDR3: TGTGCCAGCAGTCGTACTAGCGGGAAGTCCTACGAGCAGTACCTC.

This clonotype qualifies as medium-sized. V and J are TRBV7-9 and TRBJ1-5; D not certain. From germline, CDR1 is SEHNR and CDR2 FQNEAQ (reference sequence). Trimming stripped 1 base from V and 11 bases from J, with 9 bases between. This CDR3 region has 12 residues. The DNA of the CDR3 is TGTGCCAGCAGCTTAGACGAGTCTACCCAGCATTTT. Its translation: CASSLDESTQHF.

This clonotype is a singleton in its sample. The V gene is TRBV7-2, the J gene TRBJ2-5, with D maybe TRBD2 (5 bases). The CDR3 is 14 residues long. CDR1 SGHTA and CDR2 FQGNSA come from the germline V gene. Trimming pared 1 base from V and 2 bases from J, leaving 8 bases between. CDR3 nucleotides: TGTGCCAGCAGCTTAGTTTCGGGGCAAGAGACCCAGTACTTC. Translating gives CASSLVSGQETQYF.

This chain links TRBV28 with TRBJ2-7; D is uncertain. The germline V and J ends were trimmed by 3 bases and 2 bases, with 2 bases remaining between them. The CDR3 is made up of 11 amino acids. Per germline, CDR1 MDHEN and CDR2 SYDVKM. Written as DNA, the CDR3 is TGTGCCAGCAGTTTTGCCTACGAGCAGTACTTC. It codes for CASSFAYEQYF.

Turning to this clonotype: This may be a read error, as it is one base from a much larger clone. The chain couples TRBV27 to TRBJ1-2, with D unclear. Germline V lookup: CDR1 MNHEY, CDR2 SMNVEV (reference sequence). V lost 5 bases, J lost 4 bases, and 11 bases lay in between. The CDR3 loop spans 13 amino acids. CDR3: CASSQGGPYGYTF. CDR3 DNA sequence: TGTGCCAGCAGTCAAGGCGGTCCCTATGGCTACACCTTC.

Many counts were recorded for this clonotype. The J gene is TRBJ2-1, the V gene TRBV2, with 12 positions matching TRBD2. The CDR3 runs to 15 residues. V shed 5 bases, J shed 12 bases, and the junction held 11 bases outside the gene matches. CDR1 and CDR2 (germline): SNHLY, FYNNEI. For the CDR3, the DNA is TGTGCCAGCAGTCGAGAACTAGCGGGAGGAGGAGGGCAGTTCTTC. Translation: CASSRELAGGGGQFF.

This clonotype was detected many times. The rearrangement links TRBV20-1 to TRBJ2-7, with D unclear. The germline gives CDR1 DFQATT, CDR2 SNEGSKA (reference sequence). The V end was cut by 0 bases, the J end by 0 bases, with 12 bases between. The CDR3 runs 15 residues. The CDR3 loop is CSARDWAANSYEQYF. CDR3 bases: TGCAGTGCTAGAGATTGGGCAGCGAACTCCTACGAGCAGTACTTC.

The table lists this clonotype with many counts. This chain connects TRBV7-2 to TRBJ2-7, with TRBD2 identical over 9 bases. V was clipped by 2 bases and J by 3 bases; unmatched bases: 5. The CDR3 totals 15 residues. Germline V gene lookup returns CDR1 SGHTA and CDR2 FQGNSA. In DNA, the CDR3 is TGTGCCAGCAGCTTATCCCGGACTAGCGACTACGAGCAGTACTTC. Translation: CASSLSRTSDYEQYF.

The CDR3 nucleotides are TGCAGTGCTAGAGAGGCTAGCGGATACACAGATACGCAGTTCTTC. It specifies CSAREASGYTDTQFF. The rearrangement links TRBV20-1 to TRBJ2-1; 7 nucleotides agree with TRBD2. The germline V gene has CDR1 DFQATT and CDR2 SNEGSKA (reference sequence). The CDR3 runs 15 residues. Unmatched junction bases numbered 14, after V lost 0 bases and J lost 12 bases.

In DNA form, the CDR3 reads TGCAGTGCTGGACCGACTAGCGGGACCTTAAGGGATACGCAGTATTTT. Translation: CSAGPTSGTLRDTQYF. The chain joins TRBV20-1 to TRBJ2-3, with 11 bases matching TRBD2. Trimming removed 5 bases from V and 6 bases from J; junction bases left unmatched: 13. The CDR3 has 16 amino acids. Germline V gives CDR1 DFQATT, CDR2 SNEGSKA (reference sequence).

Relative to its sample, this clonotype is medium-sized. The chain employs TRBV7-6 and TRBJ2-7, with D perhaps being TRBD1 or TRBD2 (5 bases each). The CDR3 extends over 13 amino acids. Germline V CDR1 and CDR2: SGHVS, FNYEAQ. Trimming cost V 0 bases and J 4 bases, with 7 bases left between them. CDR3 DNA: TGTGCCAGCAGCTTAGCCAGGGAGTACGAGCAGTACTTC. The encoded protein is CASSLAREYEQYF.

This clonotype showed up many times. The CDR3 DNA reads TGTGCCAGCAGTGAAAACAGAGGGGTGAGCAATCAGCCCCAGCATTTT. Its protein product is CASSENRGVSNQPQHF. V and J are TRBV2 and TRBJ1-5, with D possibly being TRBD1 (5 bases). Germline CDR1 and CDR2: SNHLY and FYNNEI. This CDR3 region has 16 residues. The V gene lost 2 bases and the J gene lost 1 base, with 12 bases spanning the gap.